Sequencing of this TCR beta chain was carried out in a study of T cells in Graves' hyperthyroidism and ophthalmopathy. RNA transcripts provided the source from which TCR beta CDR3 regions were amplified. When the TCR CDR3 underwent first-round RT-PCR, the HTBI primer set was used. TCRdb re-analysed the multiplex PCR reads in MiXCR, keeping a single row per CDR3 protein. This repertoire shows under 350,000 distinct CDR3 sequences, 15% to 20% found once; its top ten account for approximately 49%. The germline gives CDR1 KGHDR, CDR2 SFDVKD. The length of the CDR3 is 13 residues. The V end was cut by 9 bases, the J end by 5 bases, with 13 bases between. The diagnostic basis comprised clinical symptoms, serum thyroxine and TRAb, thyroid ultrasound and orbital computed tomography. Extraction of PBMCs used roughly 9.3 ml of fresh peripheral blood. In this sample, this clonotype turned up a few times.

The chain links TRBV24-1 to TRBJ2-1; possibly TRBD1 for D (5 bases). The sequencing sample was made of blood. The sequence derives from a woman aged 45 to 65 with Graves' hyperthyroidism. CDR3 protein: CATRSTANNEQFF. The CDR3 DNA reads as TGTGCCACCCGTTCGACAGCAAACAATGAGCAGTTCTTC.